The 27 T cell receptor beta chains listed next were all sequenced from one sample in a study of blood T cells in healthy people across ages. Together with a sample-barcoded 5' primer, a J-beta primer mix was included in a second PCR lasting about 7 to 12 cycles. Each CDR3 protein gets one entry after TCRdb re-called the 5' RACE reads with MiXCR. The sample records some 850,000 distinct CDR3 sequences, approximately 24% being singletons. These data were also filed under a second study, of T cells of mothers and their children.

Sequences were obtained from blood. These receptors came from a boy younger than 18 in good health.

This chain uses TRBV10-3 with TRBJ2-5, with D tentatively TRBD2 (6 bases). The closer fit of TRBJ2-7 to the DNA end suggests the J call may be wrong. The length of the CDR3 is 13 residues. In germline, CDR1 is ENHRY, CDR2 SYGVKD. The CDR3 reads CAISEGREDEQYF. The CDR3 DNA is TGTGCCATCAGTGAGGGCAGGGAGGACGAGCAGTACTTC.

In its sample, this clonotype was seen a few times. The J gene is TRBJ1-4, the V gene TRBV29-1; D perhaps matches TRBD1 (5 bases). Trimming removed 5 bases at V and 8 bases at J, with 24 bases between. Germline CDR1 and CDR2: SQVTM and ANQGSEA. The CDR3 is 16 amino acids. For the CDR3, the DNA is TGCAGCGTTCGGTTTGGGGAGGCCCCATGGGGCGAAAAACTGTTTTTT. This encodes CSVRFGEAPWGEKLFF.

This clonotype has more than one count but fewer than ten. The gene calls are TRBV3-1 and TRBJ2-3, with a tentative D call TRBD2 (7 bases). V gave up 4 bases and J gave up 4 bases, with 18 bases separating them. From germline, CDR1 is LGHDT and CDR2 YNNKEL (reference sequence). This CDR3 comprises 16 residues. CDR3 nucleotide sequence: TGTGCCAGCAGCCGCTCTGGGGGGGCCGCCCCAGATACGCAGTATTTT. Translation: CASSRSGGAAPDTQYF.

A few counts support this clonotype. The chain recombines TRBV2 with TRBJ1-2; maybe TRBD1 (6 bases). The CDR3 consists of 14 residues. V lost 5 bases and J 4 bases, leaving 14 bases between the germline ends. Germline V gene lookup returns CDR1 SNHLY and CDR2 FYNNEI. The CDR3 DNA follows: TGTGCCAGCAGTCAACAGGGAAGTGGCTATGGCTACACCTTC. Protein: CASSQQGSGYGYTF.

The table lists this clonotype with a few counts. This chain joins TRBV2 and TRBJ1-4; 8 nucleotides agree with TRBD1. V shed 3 bases and J 3 bases; nucleotides not matched to a gene: 3. The CDR3 runs 15 residues. Looked up from germline, CDR1 is SNHLY and CDR2 is FYNNEI. The CDR3 DNA sequence: TGTGCCAGCAGTGATCAGGGACAGGCTAATGAAAAACTGTTTTTT. Residues: CASSDQGQANEKLFF.

This clonotype has more than one count but fewer than ten. The V gene is TRBV5-1, the J gene TRBJ2-7, with 7 bases matching TRBD1. V trimming: 4 bases; J trimming: 4 bases; junction bases outside the gene matches: 8. In germline, CDR1 is SGHRS, CDR2 YFSETQ. The CDR3 spans 14 residues. CDR3 DNA sequence: TGCGCCAGCAGCGCCGAAGGGGGCGGATACGAGCAGTACTTC. Translated: CASSAEGGGYEQYF.

V is TRBV23-1 and J is TRBJ2-7; D gene ambiguous. TRBV23-1 is designated an ORF whose function remains uncertain. Between the trimmed V and J ends, which lost 1 base and 6 bases, there was a span of 10 bases. The CDR3 totals 13 residues. CDR3 DNA sequence: TGCGCCAGCAGTCAATTAACCGGCGGCGAGCAGTACTTC. It codes for CASSQLTGGEQYF.

This clonotype has at least ten counts. The chain combines TRBV7-9 with TRBJ2-7, with 7 bases identical to TRBD2. V lost 4 bases to trimming and J lost 3 bases; unmatched junction nucleotides: 3. CDR1 SEHNR and CDR2 FQNEAQ come from the germline V gene (reference sequence). CDR3 length: 13 residues. The CDR3 nucleotides are TGTGCCAGCAGCTCGGGGGGAAGCTACGAGCAGTACTTC. Its translation is CASSSGGSYEQYF.

V and J are TRBV14 and TRBJ1-6; D unresolved. Germline assignment: CDR1 SGHDN and CDR2 FVKESK. V was trimmed by 0 bases and J by 8 bases, leaving 14 bases between them. The CDR3 has 16 residues. The CDR3 spells CASSQDRRFLDSPLHF. In DNA, the CDR3 is TGTGCCAGCAGCCAAGATCGAAGGTTCTTGGATTCACCCCTCCACTTT.

The chain combines TRBV12-3 or TRBV12-4 with TRBJ2-5; D may be TRBD2 (7 bases). The CDR3 is made up of 16 amino acids. The V and J ends lost 5 bases and 5 bases respectively, with 21 bases between them. The CDR3 DNA is TGTGCCAGCAGTCTCAACTCTTGGGGGGGCAAGGAGACCCAGTACTTC. As protein: CASSLNSWGGKETQYF.

This sequence joins TRBV11-2 and TRBJ1-2, with D hard to call. This CDR3 contains 14 residues. Germline V lookup: CDR1 SGHAT, CDR2 FQNNGV. Trimming took 5 bases from V and 6 from J, leaving 16 bases between them. CDR3 bases: TGTGCCAGCAGCCAAGTGGTGGGAGTGGATGGCTACACCTTC. It yields the protein CASSQVVGVDGYTF.

V and J are TRBV3-1 and TRBJ1-6, with D hard to call. Trimming pared 4 bases from V and 7 bases from J, leaving 17 bases between. There are 16 residues in the CDR3. CDR1 and CDR2 (germline): LGHDT, YNNKEL (reference sequence). CDR3 bases: TGTGCCAGCAGCCGCACGGGAGAAGATGCGAATTCACCCCTCCACTTT. Its protein product is CASSRTGEDANSPLHF.

There are many counts of this clonotype. V usage is TRBV28 and J usage is TRBJ2-7, with D unresolved. The germline CDR1 and CDR2 sequences are MDHEN and SYDVKM. Trimming pared 8 bases from V and 1 base from J, leaving 9 bases between. This CDR3 has 12 residues. CDR3: CASSLLSYEQYF. CDR3 DNA: TGTGCCAGCTCTCTTCTATCCTACGAGCAGTACTTC.

Comment on this clonotype: At one boundary the junction diverges from the germline segment, which might be a read error. The V gene is TRBV2, the J gene TRBJ2-7; 7 nucleotides match TRBD2. Germline CDR1 reads SNHLY; CDR2 reads FYNNEI. The CDR3 has 15 residues. CDR3 loop: CASSDSAGFPGGGRF. CDR3 nucleotides: TGTGCCAGCAGCGATTCGGCGGGATTCCCCGGCGGGGGAAGATTC.

The CDR3 sequence is CAWARLGEQYF. The CDR3 nucleotides are TGTGCCTGGGCGAGGCTTGGGGAGCAGTACTTC. The chain employs TRBV30 and TRBJ2-7; D is unclear. Trimming stripped 5 bases from V and 7 bases from J, with 12 bases between. Looked up from germline, CDR1 is GTSNPN and CDR2 is SVGIG (reference sequence). The CDR3 consists of 11 residues.

This chain uses TRBV7-9 with TRBJ2-4; D uncertain. With 4 bases removed from V and 0 bases from J, the gap between germline ends came to 7 bases. CDR1 is SEHNR, CDR2 FQNEAQ, per germline (reference sequence). This CDR3 has 14 amino acids. This CDR3 reads CASSSSLAKNIQYF. The CDR3 bases are TGTGCCAGCAGCTCGAGTCTAGCCAAAAACATTCAGTACTTC. The full variable domain, its missing parts supplied by reference TRBV7-9 and TRBJ2-4, is DTGVSQNPRHKITKRGQNVTFRCDPISEHNRLYWYRQTLGQGPEFLTYFQNEAQLEKSRLLSDRFSAERPKGSFSTLEIQRTEQGDSAMYLCASSSSLAKNIQYFGAGTRLSVL.

DNA for the CDR3: TGTGCCAGCAGCCCCGGGGCAGGGGGGAACACTGAAGCTTTCTTT. Protein: CASSPGAGGNTEAFF. The V gene is TRBV9, the J gene TRBJ1-1, with TRBD1 identical over 7 bases. The junction had 7 bases not matched to a gene; V was cut back by 4 bases and J by 1 base. Germline V CDR1 and CDR2: SGDLS, YYNGEE. The CDR3 spans 15 residues.

V usage is TRBV29-1 and J usage is TRBJ1-1; 7 bases line up with TRBD1. The germline CDR1 and CDR2 sequences are SQVTM and ANQGSEA. The CDR3 sequence is 15 residues long. The ends lost 2 bases at V and 0 bases at J; junction bases unmatched: 6. Here the CDR3 reads CSVEQGGGLNTEAFF. CDR3 bases: TGCAGCGTTGAACAGGGAGGGGGCCTGAACACTGAAGCTTTCTTT.

This CDR3 is CASSQEGPRTLVPETQYF. The CDR3 nucleotides are TGTGCCAGCAGCCAAGAAGGACCTAGGACTCTGGTCCCAGAGACCCAGTACTTC. The chain couples TRBV14 to TRBJ2-5, with a weak D call TRBD2 (5 bases). Trimming removed 0 bases at V and 4 bases at J, with 21 bases between. Germline lookup yields CDR1 SGHDN and CDR2 FVKESK. This CDR3 is built from 18 residues.

The V gene is TRBV7-2, the J gene TRBJ2-5; a possible D gene is TRBD1 (6 bases). This CDR3 region has 14 residues. Germline V gene data show CDR1 as SGHTA and CDR2 as FQGNSA. The V and J ends lost 5 bases and 5 bases respectively, with 15 bases between them. DNA of the CDR3: TGTGCCAGCAGCACTACAGGGTTTGCGGAGACCCAGTACTTC. Residues: CASSTTGFAETQYF.

The V and J genes are TRBV12-3 or TRBV12-4 and TRBJ1-6; D perhaps matches TRBD1 (5 bases). Trimming took 3 bases from V and 2 from J, leaving 14 bases between them. This CDR3 has 17 amino acids. The CDR3 DNA is TGTGCCAGCAGTTTTGGTCAGTCAGGGCCCTATAATTCACCCCTCCACTTT. Translated, it gives CASSFGQSGPYNSPLHF.

This clonotype was seen more than once but under ten times. The genes are TRBV25-1 and TRBJ1-5; no firm D call. In germline, CDR1 is MGHDK, CDR2 SYGVNS. V was trimmed by 7 bases and J by 7 bases, leaving 11 bases between them. There are 12 residues in the CDR3. The CDR3 coding sequence is TGTGCCAGCATGCGGGGAGAGCAGCCCCAGCATTTT. Residues: CASMRGEQPQHF.

This clonotype was counted a few times. The CDR3 spells CSARGRQGLDYGYTF. The CDR3 bases are TGCAGTGCTAGAGGGCGACAGGGGCTTGACTATGGCTACACCTTC. The chain couples TRBV20-1 to TRBJ1-2; 8 bases are a match to TRBD1. There are 15 residues in the CDR3. The V segment lost 1 base and the J segment 3 bases; nucleotides outside the gene matches: 7. The germline CDR1 and CDR2 sequences are DFQATT and SNEGSKA (reference sequence).

The V and J genes are TRBV18 and TRBJ2-3, with 8 bases that match TRBD2. Germline loops: CDR1 KGHSH, CDR2 LQKENI. Trimming at V came to 4 bases and at J to 6 bases, leaving 12 bases not matched to a gene. CDR3 length: 16 residues. CDR3: CASSQPGTRRGDTQYF. CDR3 in DNA: TGTGCCAGCTCACAGCCCGGGACTAGACGGGGTGATACGCAGTATTTT.

This clonotype showed up many times. The chain recombines TRBV3-1 with TRBJ2-7; tentative D call: TRBD1 (5 bases). This CDR3 spans 16 amino acids. Trimming shortened V by 2 bases and J by 0 bases, and 14 bases separated the two germline ends. Germline lookup yields CDR1 LGHDT and CDR2 YNNKEL (reference sequence). CDR3 nucleotides: TGTGCCAGCAGCCAAAAAGAGGACACTTTCTCCTACGAGCAGTACTTC. Translating gives CASSQKEDTFSYEQYF.

The gene calls are TRBV3-1 and TRBJ2-1, with D perhaps given as TRBD1 or TRBD2 (5 bases each). Germline loops: CDR1 LGHDT, CDR2 YNNKEL (reference sequence). The CDR3 is made up of 15 amino acids. The V and J ends lost 0 bases and 3 bases respectively, with 9 bases between them. In nucleotides, the CDR3 is TGTGCCAGCAGCCAAGAAGGGACGGACTACAATGAGCAGTTCTTC. Amino acids: CASSQEGTDYNEQFF.

V usage is TRBV27 and J usage is TRBJ2-2; D gene unclear. Trimming shortened V by 8 bases and J by 5 bases, and 9 bases separated the two germline ends. The CDR3 is 12 residues long. The germline gives CDR1 MNHEY, CDR2 SMNVEV (reference sequence). CDR3 sequence (DNA): TGTGCCAGCTCTTGGGTAACCGGGGAGCTGTTTTTT. This sequence encodes CASSWVTGELFF.